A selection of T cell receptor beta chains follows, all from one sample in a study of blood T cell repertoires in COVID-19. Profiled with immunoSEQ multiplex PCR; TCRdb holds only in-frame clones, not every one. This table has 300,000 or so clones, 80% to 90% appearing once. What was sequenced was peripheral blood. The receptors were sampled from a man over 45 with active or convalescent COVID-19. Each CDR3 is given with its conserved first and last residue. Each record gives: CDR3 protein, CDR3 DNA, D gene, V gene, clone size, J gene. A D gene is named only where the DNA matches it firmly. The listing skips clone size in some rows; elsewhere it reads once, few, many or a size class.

CDR3aa: CAISYRDRYGYTF
CDR3nt: TGTGCCATCAGTTACCGGGACAGGTATGGCTACACCTTC
d_gene: TRBD1
v_gene: TRBV10-3
abundance: -
j_gene: TRBJ1-2

CDR3aa: CASSTSLNTEAFF
CDR3nt: TGTGCCAGCAGTACATCCTTGAACACTGAAGCTTTCTTT
d_gene: -
v_gene: TRBV7-9
abundance: -
j_gene: TRBJ1-1

CDR3aa: CSASQGNYGYTF
CDR3nt: TGCAGTGCCTCCCAGGGGAACTATGGCTACACCTTC
d_gene: -
v_gene: TRBV29-1
abundance: -
j_gene: TRBJ1-2

CDR3aa: CASSSGGYSYEQYF
CDR3nt: TGTGCCAGCAGCTCGGGGGGGTACTCCTACGAGCAGTACTTC
d_gene: TRBD2
v_gene: TRBV5-6
abundance: -
j_gene: TRBJ2-7

CDR3aa: CASSFRGTDTQYF
CDR3nt: TGCGCCAGCAGCTTTCGGGGAACAGATACGCAGTATTTT
d_gene: -
v_gene: TRBV5-1
abundance: -
j_gene: TRBJ2-3

CDR3aa: CASRTLPNTEAFF
CDR3nt: TGTGCCAGCCGGACACTACCGAACACTGAAGCTTTCTTT
d_gene: -
v_gene: TRBV6-5
abundance: -
j_gene: TRBJ1-1

CDR3aa: CASSKGTVETQYF
CDR3nt: TGTGCCAGCAGCAAAGGGACAGTTGAGACCCAGTACTTC
d_gene: TRBD1
v_gene: TRBV3-1/TRBV3-2
abundance: once
j_gene: TRBJ2-5

CDR3aa: CASSQVLQTYEQYF
CDR3nt: TGTGCCAGCAGCCAAGTCCTACAGACATACGAGCAGTACTTC
d_gene: -
v_gene: TRBV3-1/TRBV3-2
abundance: -
j_gene: TRBJ2-7

CDR3aa: CASSDREWGNQPQHF
CDR3nt: TGTGCCAGCAGCGACAGGGAATGGGGCAATCAGCCCCAGCATTTT
d_gene: TRBD1
v_gene: TRBV6-2/TRBV6-3
abundance: once
j_gene: TRBJ1-5

CDR3aa: CAIRQASGNTIYF
CDR3nt: TGTGCCATCAGACAGGCTTCAGGAAACACCATATATTTT
d_gene: -
v_gene: TRBV10-3
abundance: -
j_gene: TRBJ1-3

CDR3aa: CATSGDTQYF
CDR3nt: TGTGCCACCTCGGGGGATACGCAGTATTTT
d_gene: -
v_gene: TRBV19
abundance: once
j_gene: TRBJ2-3

CDR3aa: CASSQGTGDTDTQYF
CDR3nt: TGTGCCAGCAGCCAGGGGACAGGGGATACAGATACGCAGTATTTT
d_gene: TRBD1
v_gene: TRBV7-3
abundance: -
j_gene: TRBJ2-3

CDR3aa: CASSPLSGDNEQFF
CDR3nt: TGTGCCAGCTCCCCTCTTTCGGGGGACAATGAGCAGTTCTTC
d_gene: -
v_gene: TRBV18
abundance: -
j_gene: TRBJ2-1

CDR3aa: CASSSLAGGTDTQYF
CDR3nt: TGTGCCAGCAGTTCGCTAGCGGGGGGCACAGATACGCAGTATTTT
d_gene: TRBD2
v_gene: TRBV5-6
abundance: -
j_gene: TRBJ2-3

CDR3aa: CASRMSTHRGKLPFEKLFF
CDR3nt: TGTGCCAGCAGAATGAGTACGCACAGGGGGAAGCTACCATTCGAAAAACTGTTTTTT
d_gene: TRBD1
v_gene: TRBV6-4
abundance: once
j_gene: TRBJ1-4

CDR3aa: CSVPGLVAADTQYF
CDR3nt: TGCAGCGTCCCAGGACTAGTTGCTGCAGATACGCAGTATTTT
d_gene: TRBD2
v_gene: TRBV29-1
abundance: -
j_gene: TRBJ2-3

CDR3aa: CASSFKGQGAGGYTF
CDR3nt: TGTGCCAGCAGCTTTAAGGGACAGGGGGCTGGTGGCTACACCTTC
d_gene: TRBD1
v_gene: TRBV5-4
abundance: -
j_gene: TRBJ1-2